This T cell receptor (beta chain) was identified during a study of regulatory T cells in long-lasting Graves disease. Study-wide context: Duration of antithyroid drug therapy among newly diagnosed Graves' patients was under 3 months.

This clonotype came up many times. What it binds is unknown. Time point indicated: newly diagnosed GD, antithyroid drugs for less than 3 months. Extracted RNA from PBMCs served as the source of the TCR library. Arm-PCR of CDR3 regions and iRepertoire HTBI primers were the basis on which TCR beta libraries were built. TCRdb processed the multiplex PCR reads anew with MiXCR; each CDR3 protein has one entry. The sample carries roughly 250,000 distinct CDR3 sequences, 15% to 20% recorded once. Germline values: CDR1 MDHEN, CDR2 SYDVKM. The CDR3 consists of 15 residues. With V trimmed by 5 bases and J by 5 bases, 11 bases remained unmatched. Findings of the study overall: Persistent patients had more shared public clonotypes (fewer than 3,000) than new patients (about 920).

The sample was also reused in another study, on T cells in Graves' hyperthyroidism and ophthalmopathy.

The V call is TRBV28, the J call TRBJ1-2; 7 bases are shared with TRBD1. This TCR derives from a young woman with Graves disease. This specimen was peripheral blood mononuclear cells (PBMCs), taken at new diagnosis, from a patient treated with antithyroid drugs. The chain's CDR3 is CASSPSGQASYGYTF. In DNA, the CDR3 is TGTGCCAGCAGTCCTTCCGGACAGGCCTCGTATGGCTACACCTTC.